A selection of T cell receptor beta chains follows, all from one sample in a study of T cell responses to AZD1222 COVID-19 vaccine. The repertoire was sequenced with immunoSEQ multiplex PCR; TCRdb's copy has only in-frame clones and lacks some. The sample lists roughly 120,000 clones; roughly 91% were seen once. The material was peripheral blood, obtained on day 0 of AZD1222 vaccination. The receptors were sampled from an adult in good health. Each CDR3 is given with its conserved first and last residue. D genes are given only for firm matches. A row's size may be missing; if present it is once, few, many or a size class.

d_call,j_call,clone_size,v_call,cdr3_aa,cdr3_nt
TRBD2,TRBJ2-1,NA,TRBV19,CASSRRLRGVSYNEQFF,TGTGCCAGTAGTAGGCGATTGCGGGGGGTTTCCTACAATGAGCAGTTCTTC
TRBD1,TRBJ1-2,NA,TRBV4-2,CASSPLDRNNYGYTF,TGTGCCAGCAGCCCCTTGGACAGGAATAACTATGGCTACACCTTC
NA,TRBJ1-1,NA,TRBV7-9,CASSLVRATEAFF,TGTGCCAGCAGCTTAGTAAGGGCCACTGAAGCTTTCTTT
TRBD1,TRBJ1-2,NA,TRBV5-1,CASSWGRGTGSNYGYTF,TGCGCCAGCAGCTGGGGCCGAGGGACAGGGTCTAACTATGGCTACACCTTC
TRBD1,TRBJ1-2,NA,TRBV18,CASSAGQENGYTF,TGTGCCAGCTCAGCAGGACAGGAAAATGGCTACACCTTC
NA,TRBJ1-1,NA,TRBV2,CASSPRTDWGTEAFF,TGTGCCAGCAGTCCCCGGACAGACTGGGGGACTGAAGCTTTCTTT
TRBD1,TRBJ1-1,NA,TRBV18,CASSPVTGATEAFF,TGTGCCAGCTCACCAGTGACAGGGGCCACTGAAGCTTTCTTT
NA,TRBJ2-3,NA,TRBV12-5,CASGLDTTDTQYF,TGTGCTAGTGGTTTGGATACCACAGATACGCAGTATTTT
TRBD1,TRBJ1-6,NA,TRBV7-6,CASSLDRGLSPLHF,TGTGCCAGCAGCTTAGACAGGGGGCTATCACCCCTCCACTTT
NA,TRBJ2-7,NA,TRBV28,CASSPGISYEQYF,TGTGCCAGTAGCCCCGGGATTTCCTACGAGCAGTACTTC
TRBD2,TRBJ2-1,NA,TRBV15,CATSRTSGMNEQFF,TGTGCCACCAGCAGGACTAGCGGGATGAATGAGCAGTTCTTC
NA,TRBJ1-5,few,TRBV7-9,CASSLGTKSQHF,TGTGCCAGCAGCTTAGGTACAAAGTCCCAGCATTTT
NA,TRBJ1-2,NA,TRBV7-9,CASSFQGGYGYTF,TGTGCCAGCAGCTTCCAGGGAGGCTATGGCTACACCTTC